This T cell receptor (beta chain) was identified in a study of cytomegalovirus exposure and HLA in healthy donors. Study-wide results and caveats: It is likely that the observed cluster of highly shared sequence variants was a sequencing artifact. Cytomegalovirus status, reportedly, was diagnosed with high specificity and sensitivity by the classifier. In a later analysis, TCR beta V- and J-gene trimming was associated with a missense DCLRE1C variant. Investigators reported 150 to 200 TCR beta chains as tied to cytomegalovirus.

The PCR had 60 Vbeta and 13 Jbeta primers. Sequencing was performed with immunoSEQ multiplex PCR; in TCRdb, only in-frame clones are kept and a portion is missing. The sample consists of around 140,000 clones, about 71% of them appearing once. This clone was counted a few times. The antigen is not known. The V and J ends lost 5 bases and 8 bases respectively, with 15 bases between them. The CDR3 is made up of 14 amino acids. Germline V gives CDR1 SNHLY, CDR2 FYNNEI. V gene TRBV2 combines with J gene TRBJ2-2; D not resolved. The specimen was PBMCs. This sequence was found in a woman aged 55-75 years in good health and CMV-seropositive. CDR3 sequence reads: CASSPTEVRGELFF. CDR3 nucleotide sequence: TGTGCCAGCAGTCCTACTGAGGTTAGAGGGGAGCTGTTTTTT. Using reference TRBV2 and TRBJ2-2 for the parts outside the CDR3, the full variable domain is EPEVTQTPSHQVTQMGQEVILRCVPISNHLYFYWYRQILGQKVEFLVSFYNNEISEKSEIFDDQFSVERPDGSNFTLKIRSTKLEDSAMYFCASSPTEVRGELFFGEGSRLTVL.